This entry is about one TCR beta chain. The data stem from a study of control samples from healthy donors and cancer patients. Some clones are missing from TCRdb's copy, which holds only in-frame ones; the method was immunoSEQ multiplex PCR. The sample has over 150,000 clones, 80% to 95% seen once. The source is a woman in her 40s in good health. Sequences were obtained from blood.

The CDR3 loop reads CASSLTGLDLNTEAFF. The CDR3 DNA reads as TGCGCCAGCAGCCTGACAGGATTAGACCTGAACACTGAAGCTTTCTTT. The genes are TRBV4-1 and TRBJ1-1; the D gene is possibly TRBD1 (6 bases). The CDR3 sequence is 16 residues long. Germline-derived CDR1 and CDR2 are MGHRA and YSYEKL. Trimming removed 4 bases at V and 0 bases at J, with 15 bases between.